These T cell receptor beta chains were read from a single sample in a study of blood T cell repertoires in COVID-19. Clones were sequenced by immunoSEQ multiplex PCR, and TCRdb holds only the in-frame ones, with some missing. This table holds roughly 200,000 clones, about nine tenths found once. Material: PBMCs or T cells enriched from blood (not recorded which). These receptors all stem from a man aged 25 to 40 who had recovered from COVID-19. Both conserved end residues are part of each CDR3. The D gene is left open where the match is weak. The size entry is marked missing in some rows and otherwise reads once, few, many or a size class.

clone size	CDR3 length	J gene	V gene	D gene	CDR3 DNA	CDR3 protein
-	13	TRBJ1-1	TRBV21-1	-	TGTGCCAGCAGCAAGCGGGGTTACACTGAAGCTTTCTTT	CASSKRGYTEAFF
-	16	TRBJ1-2	TRBV6-5	TRBD1	TGTGCCAGCAGTTACTCAGCGACAGGGATATACTATGGCTACACCTTC	CASSYSATGIYYGYTF
-	14	TRBJ1-4	TRBV5-1	-	TGCGCCAGCAGCTTGGACCAGGGGAATGAAAAACTGTTTTTT	CASSLDQGNEKLFF
-	16	TRBJ1-3	TRBV6-2/TRBV6-3	-	TGTGCCAGCAGTTACGGACAGCTCTTCTCTGGAAACACCATATATTTT	CASSYGQLFSGNTIYF
-	14	TRBJ2-1	TRBV18	TRBD2	TGTGCCAGCTCACCGACTAGCGGTATCCATGAGCAGTTCTTC	CASSPTSGIHEQFF
-	18	TRBJ2-7	TRBV28	-	TGTGCCAGCAGTTTAGGTCGGTGGTCAGGGGACCCCCTACGTGTTGCGTACTTC	CASSLGRWSGDPLRVAYF
-	15	TRBJ2-7	TRBV19	TRBD2	TGTGCCAGTAGTAGCCTAGCGGGAGGAACCTACGAGCAGTACTTC	CASSSLAGGTYEQYF
-	18	TRBJ2-3	TRBV4-1	TRBD2	TGCGCCAGCCGCGAGGGACTAGCTTACCCAAGTCTCACAGATACGCAGTATTTT	CASREGLAYPSLTDTQYF
-	15	TRBJ1-2	TRBV7-2	TRBD1	TGTGCCAGCAGGGAGAACAGGGGCGCCAACTATGGCTACACCTTC	CASRENRGANYGYTF
-	15	TRBJ2-7	TRBV28	-	TGTGCCAGCAGCCTGGGCCTCGTAATCCCCTACGAGCAGTACTTC	CASSLGLVIPYEQYF
-	16	TRBJ2-1	TRBV11-2	TRBD2	TGTGCCAGCAGCTCTGTAGCGGGAGCTACCTACAATGAGCAGTTCTTC	CASSSVAGATYNEQFF
once	20	TRBJ1-5	TRBV15	TRBD1	TGTGCCACCAGCGGTATACCGGGACAGGGGGGGATTAGTAGCAATCAGCCCCAGCATTTT	CATSGIPGQGGISSNQPQHF
few	15	TRBJ1-1	TRBV3-1/TRBV3-2	-	TGTGCCAGCAGCCAAGGTGGGTGGGGGGAGACTGAAGCTTTCTTT	CASSQGGWGETEAFF
-	14	TRBJ1-5	TRBV2	TRBD1	TGTGCCAGCAGTCAGACAGGGTCCTATCAGCCCCAGCATTTT	CASSQTGSYQPQHF
-	15	TRBJ2-7	TRBV7-8	TRBD1	TGTGCCAGCAGCTTAGCGCGGACAGGGAACTACGAGCAGTACTTC	CASSLARTGNYEQYF
-	14	TRBJ1-6	TRBV5-1	-	TGCGCCAGCAGCTTGGGACGGGAGAATTCACCCCTCCACTTT	CASSLGRENSPLHF
-	14	TRBJ2-5	TRBV7-9	-	TGTGCCAGCAGCTTAATGGGAGGAGTAGAGACCCAGTACTTC	CASSLMGGVETQYF
-	14	TRBJ2-3	TRBV7-2	-	TGTGCCAGCAGCTTATTGTCAGGGACAGATACGCAGTATTTT	CASSLLSGTDTQYF
-	14	TRBJ2-7	TRBV2	TRBD1	TGTGCCAGCAGTGTGGGGACAGGTCCTATTGAGCAGTACTTC	CASSVGTGPIEQYF
-	17	TRBJ2-3	TRBV3-1/TRBV3-2	TRBD2	TGTGCCAGCAGCCCGGGACTAGCGGGAGGTACCACAGATACGCAGTATTTT	CASSPGLAGGTTDTQYF